This record looks at one T cell receptor beta chain sequence and its context. Antigen unknown. The record originates from a study of T cells after yellow fever vaccination. Study results and limitations: Post-booster reappearance was seen for most primary-vaccination clones (roughly 96% CD4, 88% CD8). Contamination of FACS-sorted repertoires by abundant clonotypes from the bulk population could occur. Only a small proportion of the clonotypes turned up in both the CD4 and the CD8 compartments, likely arising from convergent recombination.

Universal primer sites and UMIs were introduced during 5'RACE template-switching synthesis of TCR cDNA. One entry per CDR3 protein results from TCRdb running MiXCR on the 5' RACE reads. There are about 350,000 distinct CDR3 sequences in the sample; 11% occur only once, and 18% lies in the top ten. This clonotype originated in a man younger than 30 who received the YFV17D yellow fever vaccine. The sequencing used PBMCs, collected on the day of the first yellow fever vaccination.

The CDR3 region is CASCPSGGQDTQYF. The DNA of the CDR3 is TGTGCCAGCTGTCCCAGCGGGGGACAAGATACGCAGTATTTT. This sequence joins TRBV6-2 or TRBV6-3 and TRBJ2-3; 8 bases fit TRBD2. Germline CDR1 MNHEY, CDR2 SVGEGT. The CDR3 extends over 14 amino acids. V shed 8 bases and J 5 bases; nucleotides not matched to a gene: 9.